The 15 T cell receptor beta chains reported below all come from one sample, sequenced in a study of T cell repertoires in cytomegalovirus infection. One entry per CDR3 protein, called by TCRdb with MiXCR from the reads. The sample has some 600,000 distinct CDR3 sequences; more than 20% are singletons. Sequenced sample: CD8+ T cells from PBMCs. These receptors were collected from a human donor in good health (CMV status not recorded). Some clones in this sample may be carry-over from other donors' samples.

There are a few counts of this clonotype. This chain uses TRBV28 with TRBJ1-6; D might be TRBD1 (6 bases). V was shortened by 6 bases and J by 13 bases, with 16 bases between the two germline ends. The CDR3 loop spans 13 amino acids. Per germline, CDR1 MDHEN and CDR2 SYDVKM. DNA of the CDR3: TGTGCCAGCAGGGATCAGGGGCCCGCTCCCCTCCACTTT. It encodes CASRDQGPAPLHF. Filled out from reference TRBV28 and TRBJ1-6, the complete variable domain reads DVKVTQSSRYLVKRTGEKVFLECVQDMDHENMFWYRQDPGLGLRLIYFSYDVKMKEKGDIPEGYSVSREKKERFSLILESASTNQTSMYLCASRDQGPAPLHFGNGTRLTVT.

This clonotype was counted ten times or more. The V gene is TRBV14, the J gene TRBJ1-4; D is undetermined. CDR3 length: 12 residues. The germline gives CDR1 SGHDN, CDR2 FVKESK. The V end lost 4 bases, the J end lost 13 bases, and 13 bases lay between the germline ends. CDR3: CASSPGGNRLFF. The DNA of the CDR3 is TGTGCCAGCAGCCCTGGCGGGAATAGACTGTTTTTT.

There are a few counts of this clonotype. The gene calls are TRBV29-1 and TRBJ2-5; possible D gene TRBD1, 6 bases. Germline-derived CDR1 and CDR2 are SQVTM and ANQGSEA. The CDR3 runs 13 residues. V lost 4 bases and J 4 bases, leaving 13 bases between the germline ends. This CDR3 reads CSVAEGVRETQYF. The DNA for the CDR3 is TGCAGCGTTGCAGAGGGGGTGCGAGAGACCCAGTACTTC. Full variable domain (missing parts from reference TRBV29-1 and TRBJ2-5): SAVISQKPSRDICQRGTSLTIQCQVDSQVTMMFWYRQQPGQSLTLIATANQGSEATYESGFVIDKFPISRPNLTFSTLTVSNMSPEDSSIYLCSVAEGVRETQYFGPGTRLLVL.

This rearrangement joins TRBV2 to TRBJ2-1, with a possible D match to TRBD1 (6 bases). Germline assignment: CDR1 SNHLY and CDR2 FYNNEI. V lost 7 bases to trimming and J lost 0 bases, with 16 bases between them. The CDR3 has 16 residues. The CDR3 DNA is TGTGCCAGCATCGACAGGCCCTTAAGCTCCTACAATGAGCAGTTCTTC. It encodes CASIDRPLSSYNEQFF.

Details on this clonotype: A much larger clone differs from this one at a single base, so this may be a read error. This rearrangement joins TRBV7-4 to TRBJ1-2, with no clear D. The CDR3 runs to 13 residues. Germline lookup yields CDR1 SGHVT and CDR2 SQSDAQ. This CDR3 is CASTPIEAYDYTF. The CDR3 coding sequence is TGTGCCAGCACCCCCATCGAGGCCTATGACTACACCTTC.

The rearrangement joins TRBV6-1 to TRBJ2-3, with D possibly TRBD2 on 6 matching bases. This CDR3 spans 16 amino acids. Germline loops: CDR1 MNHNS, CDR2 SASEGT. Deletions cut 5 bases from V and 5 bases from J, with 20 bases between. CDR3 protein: CASSLFPGLDLDTQYF. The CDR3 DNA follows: TGTGCCAGCAGTTTATTCCCGGGACTCGACTTAGATACGCAGTATTTT.

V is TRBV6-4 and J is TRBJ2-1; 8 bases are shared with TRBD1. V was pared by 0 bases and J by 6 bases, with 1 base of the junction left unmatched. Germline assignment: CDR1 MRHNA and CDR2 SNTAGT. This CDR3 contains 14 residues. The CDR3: CASSDSTGVNEQFF. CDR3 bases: TGTGCCAGCAGTGACTCGACAGGGGTCAATGAGCAGTTCTTC.

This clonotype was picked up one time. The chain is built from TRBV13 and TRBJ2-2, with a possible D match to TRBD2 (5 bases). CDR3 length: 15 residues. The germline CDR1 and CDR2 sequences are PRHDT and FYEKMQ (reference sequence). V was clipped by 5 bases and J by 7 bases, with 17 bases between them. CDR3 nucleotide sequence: TGTGCCAGCAGCCGGAATCTTAGGGAGTACGGGGAGCTGTTTTTT. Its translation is CASSRNLREYGELFF.

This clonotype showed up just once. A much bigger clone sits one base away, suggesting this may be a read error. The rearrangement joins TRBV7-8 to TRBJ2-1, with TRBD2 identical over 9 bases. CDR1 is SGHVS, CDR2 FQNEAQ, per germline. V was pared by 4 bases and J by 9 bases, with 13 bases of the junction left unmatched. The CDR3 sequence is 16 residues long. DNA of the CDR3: TGTGCCAGCAGCTCGGGTTGGGTAGCGGGGGACAGTGAGCAGTTCTTC. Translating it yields CASSSGWVAGDSEQFF.

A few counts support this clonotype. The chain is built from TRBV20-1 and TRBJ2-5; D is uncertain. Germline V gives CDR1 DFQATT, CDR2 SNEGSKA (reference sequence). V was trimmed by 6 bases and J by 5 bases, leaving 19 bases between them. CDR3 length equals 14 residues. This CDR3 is CSARWSSRKETQYF. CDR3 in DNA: TGCAGTGCCAGGTGGTCTAGTCGGAAGGAGACCCAGTACTTC.

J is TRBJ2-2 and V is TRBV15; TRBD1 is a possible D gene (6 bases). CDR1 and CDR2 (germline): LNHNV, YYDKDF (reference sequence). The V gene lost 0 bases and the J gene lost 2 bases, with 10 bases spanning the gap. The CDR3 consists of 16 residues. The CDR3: CATSRDRDINTGELFF. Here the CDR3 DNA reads TGTGCCACCAGCAGAGACCGGGACATAAACACCGGGGAGCTGTTTTTT.

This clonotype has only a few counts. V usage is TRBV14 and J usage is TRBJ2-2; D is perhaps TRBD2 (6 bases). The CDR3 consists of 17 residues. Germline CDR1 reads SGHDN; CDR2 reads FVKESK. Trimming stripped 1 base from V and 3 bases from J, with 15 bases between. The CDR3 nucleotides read TGTGCCAGCAGCCAAGGGAGCGGGCAGGATTACACCGGGGAGCTGTTTTTT. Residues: CASSQGSGQDYTGELFF.

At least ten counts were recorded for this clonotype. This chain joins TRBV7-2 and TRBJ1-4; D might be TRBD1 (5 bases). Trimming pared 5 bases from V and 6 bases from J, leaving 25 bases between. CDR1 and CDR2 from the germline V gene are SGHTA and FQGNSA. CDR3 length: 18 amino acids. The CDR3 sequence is CASSLFGVGALADEKLFF. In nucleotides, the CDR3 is TGTGCCAGCAGCCTCTTTGGAGTTGGGGCCCTGGCTGATGAAAAACTGTTTTTT.

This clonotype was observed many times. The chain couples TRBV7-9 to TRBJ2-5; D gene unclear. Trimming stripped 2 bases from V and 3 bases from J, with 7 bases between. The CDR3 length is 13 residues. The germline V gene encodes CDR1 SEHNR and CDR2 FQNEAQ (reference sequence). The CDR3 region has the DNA TGTGCCAGCAGCTTATTAGTTGAAGAGACCCAGTACTTC. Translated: CASSLLVEETQYF.

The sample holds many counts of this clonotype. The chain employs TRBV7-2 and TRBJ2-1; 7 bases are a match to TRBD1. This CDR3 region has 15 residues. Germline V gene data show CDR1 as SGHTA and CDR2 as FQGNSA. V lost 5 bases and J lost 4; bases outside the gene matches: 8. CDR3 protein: CASSIPGTAYNEQFF. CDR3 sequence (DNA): TGTGCCAGCAGCATACCCGGGACAGCTTACAATGAGCAGTTCTTC.